The rows below give T cell receptor beta chains drawn from one sample of a study of cytomegalovirus exposure and HLA in healthy donors. Clones were sequenced by immunoSEQ multiplex PCR, and TCRdb holds only the in-frame ones, with some missing. The sample has 250,000 to 400,000 clones; approximately 88% are singletons. Sequenced input: PBMCs. The origin of the receptors is a man between 25 and 39 years old in good health and CMV-seronegative. Both conserved end residues are part of each CDR3. The D gene is left open where the match is weak.

TRBJ2-4 | NA | TRBV5-6 | CASSLGGADIQYF
TRBJ2-3 | TRBD2 | TRBV11-1 | CASSSQRGGADTQYF
TRBJ2-6 | NA | TRBV4-3 | CASSQAEGSGANVLTF
TRBJ2-7 | TRBD2 | TRBV2 | CASRGTSGSSYEQYF
TRBJ1-5 | NA | TRBV30 | CAWSAIQGQPQHF
TRBJ2-5 | TRBD2 | TRBV15 | CATSRGLEAGGPETQYF
TRBJ1-2 | TRBD1 | TRBV6-1 | CASSEAFAGQGYGYTF
TRBJ2-3 | TRBD1 | TRBV14 | CASSRKGTGGIDTQYF
TRBJ2-7 | TRBD1 | TRBV6-6 | CASSQRGPPYEQYF
TRBJ1-1 | TRBD1 | TRBV27 | CASREGQGHLNTEAFF
TRBJ2-7 | TRBD1 | TRBV19 | CASSDRDTSYEQYF
TRBJ1-1 | NA | TRBV30 | CACYYGNTEAFF
TRBJ2-7 | NA | TRBV7-2 | CASSLEYRVYEQYF
TRBJ1-6 | NA | TRBV4-3 | CASSLLSTGRSSPLHF
TRBJ2-5 | NA | TRBV6-1 | CASSPDRRWETQYF
TRBJ1-2 | NA | TRBV6-1 | CASSSQGSSGGYTF
TRBJ2-7 | NA | TRBV25-1 | CASSEQTPYEQYF
TRBJ1-2 | TRBD1 | TRBV6-6 | CASSKGQGAHGYTF
TRBJ1-1 | TRBD1 | TRBV11-2 | CASSGSGGMNTEAFF
TRBJ1-1 | TRBD1 | TRBV10-2 | CASSETGGNTEAFF
TRBJ1-1 | NA | TRBV18 | CASSPKVRGGGNTEAFF
TRBJ1-4 | NA | TRBV4-1 | CASSEDREKLFF
TRBJ1-2 | NA | TRBV10-1 | CASSPGLEGYTF
TRBJ2-1 | NA | TRBV19 | CASSIDARVNEQFF
TRBJ2-7 | TRBD1 | TRBV5-1 | CASSLVGTGGTGDRAPYEQYF
TRBJ2-1 | NA | TRBV27 | CASRPGVGRGNNEQFF
TRBJ1-1 | TRBD1 | TRBV30 | CAWSDTGTGAEAFF
TRBJ1-6 | NA | TRBV19 | CASRRRGAEDSPLHF
TRBJ1-5 | NA | TRBV6-1 | CASSDGTLRGNQPQHF